Here is one T cell receptor (beta chain) with its context. Its cognate antigen is unknown. The protocol was immunoSEQ multiplex PCR, while the TCRdb copy is restricted to in-frame clones and leaves out a portion. The repertoire has some 130,000 clones, roughly nine tenths of them found once; the top ten carry approximately 3%. Germline loops: CDR1 SGHDN, CDR2 FVKESK. The V gene lost 6 bases and the J gene lost 1 base, with 15 bases spanning the gap. This CDR3 contains 15 residues. This record belongs to a study of T cell responses to AZD1222 COVID-19 vaccine. Study-level background: Pooled samples include second doses given at about 4 or 12 weeks.

Whole-study results and caveats: Most donors were white British, females outnumbered males, and clonal diversity was possibly underestimated. Regions left unmutated in variants are reportedly the target of nearly half of spike-specific TCRs.

This rearrangement joins TRBV14 to TRBJ1-1; possibly TRBD1 for D (5 bases). The sample was peripheral blood, taken on day 0 of AZD1222 vaccination. The clonotype comes from an adult in good health. Written as DNA, the CDR3 is TGTGCCAGCAGTCTTTTGGGGCAAGCGAACACTGAAGCTTTCTTT. Its translation is CASSLLGQANTEAFF. Variable domain in full (rest from reference TRBV14 and TRBJ1-1): EAGVTQFPSHSVIEKGQTVTLRCDPISGHDNLYWYRRVMGKEIKFLLHFVKESKQDESGMPNNRFLAERTGGTYSTLKVQPAELEDSGVYFCASSLLGQANTEAFFGQGTRLTVV.